The sequence of this T cell receptor (beta chain) was determined in a study of blood T cell repertoires in COVID-19. This clone is a singleton in its sample. Clones were read by immunoSEQ multiplex PCR, and TCRdb kept only the in-frame ones, dropping some. The table has about 45,000 clones, 82% seen once. The germline gives CDR1 MNHEY, CDR2 SVGEGT. The V and J ends lost 5 bases and 1 base respectively, with 11 bases between them. CDR3 length equals 15 residues. The chain has TRBV6-2 or TRBV6-3 and TRBJ1-4, with D maybe TRBD1 (5 bases). Sequencing was done on a sample of peripheral blood. The receptor's source is a human donor in a cohort sampled during active COVID-19. CDR3 DNA: TGTGCCAGCAGTCGGAGGGGCGGAACTAATGAAAAACTGTTTTTT. Translation: CASSRRGGTNEKLFF.